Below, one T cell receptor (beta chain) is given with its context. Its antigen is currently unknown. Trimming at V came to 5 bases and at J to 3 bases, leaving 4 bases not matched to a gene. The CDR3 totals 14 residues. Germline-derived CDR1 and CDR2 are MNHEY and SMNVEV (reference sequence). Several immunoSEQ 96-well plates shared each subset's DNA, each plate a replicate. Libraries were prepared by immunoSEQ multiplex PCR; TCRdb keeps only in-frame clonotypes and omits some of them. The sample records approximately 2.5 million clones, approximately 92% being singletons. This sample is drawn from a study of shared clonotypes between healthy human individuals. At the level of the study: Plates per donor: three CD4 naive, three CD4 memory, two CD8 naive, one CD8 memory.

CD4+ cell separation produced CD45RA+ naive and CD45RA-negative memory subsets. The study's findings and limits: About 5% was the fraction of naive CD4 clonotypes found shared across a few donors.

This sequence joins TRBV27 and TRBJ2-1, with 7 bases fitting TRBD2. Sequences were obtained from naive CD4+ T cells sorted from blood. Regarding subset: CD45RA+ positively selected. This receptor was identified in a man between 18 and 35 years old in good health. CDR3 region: CASSPLAVYNEQFF. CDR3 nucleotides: TGTGCCAGCAGTCCCCTAGCGGTCTACAATGAGCAGTTCTTC.